A single sample gave rise to the 21 T cell receptor beta chains below, sequenced in a study of blood T cell repertoires in COVID-19 (dated by TCRdb to about 2020). The library relied on the immunoSEQ multiplex PCR assay. TCRdb re-hosts the immuneACCESS table, in-frame sequences only. Its copies lack some clones; in the studies checked, an unresolved V gene accounts for under half of them, and the cause for the rest is not known. Within this sample are more than 20,000 clones, with roughly 89% of them counted one time only. The top ten constitute 15% to 20% of the sample. Material: peripheral blood. The receptors originated from a human donor in a cohort sampled during active COVID-19.

The CDR3 here is CASSPTLNTEAFF. CDR3 sequence (DNA): TGTGCCAGCAGCCCGACACTGAACACTGAAGCTTTCTTT. The chain employs TRBV3-1 (or the pseudogene TRBV3-2) and TRBJ1-1; D is unclear. This CDR3 region has 13 residues. CDR1 and CDR2 (germline): LGHDT, YNNKEL (reference sequence). V lost 4 bases and J 0 bases, leaving 6 bases between the germline ends.

V gene TRBV30 combines with J gene TRBJ1-2; no reliable D call. V was pared by 0 bases and J by 7 bases, with 9 bases between. Germline V gene lookup returns CDR1 GTSNPN and CDR2 SVGIG (reference sequence). The CDR3 runs to 12 residues. As DNA, the CDR3 is TGTGCCTGGAGTGTATCTCTTTTTGGCTACACCTTC. Its protein product is CAWSVSLFGYTF.

The V and J genes are TRBV11-1 and TRBJ2-5; 8 bases fit TRBD2. CDR1 and CDR2 (germline): SGHAT, FQDESV (reference sequence). V lost 5 bases to trimming and J lost 1 base; unmatched junction nucleotides: 9. This CDR3 contains 16 residues. CDR3 nucleotide sequence: TGTGCCAGCAGCACCCGGACTAGCTTGCCCCAAGAGACCCAGTACTTC. Translating it yields CASSTRTSLPQETQYF.

The chain joins TRBV19 to TRBJ1-4, with D tentatively TRBD1 (6 bases). CDR1 and CDR2 from the germline V gene are LNHDA and SQIVND (reference sequence). The CDR3 extends over 17 amino acids. Trimming removed 7 bases at V and 0 bases at J, with 18 bases between. CDR3 bases: TGTGCCAGTAACCCGAGAGGGGGGGCTACAACTAATGAAAAACTGTTTTTT. Protein: CASNPRGGATTNEKLFF. The variable domain in full, with the rest retrieved from reference TRBV19 and TRBJ1-4, is DGGITQSPKYLFRKEGQNVTLSCEQNLNHDAMYWYRQDPGQGLRLIYYSQIVNDFQKGDIAEGYSVSREKKESFPLTVTSAQKNPTAFYLCASNPRGGATTNEKLFFGSGTQLSVL.

The chain uses TRBV5-1 and TRBJ1-1; 8 bases are a match to TRBD1. CDR1 and CDR2 from the germline V gene are SGHRS and YFSETQ. Trimming cost V 6 bases and J 5 bases; bases outside gene matches: 12. The CDR3 spans 15 residues. DNA for the CDR3: TGCGCCAGCACCGACGTGAAAACAGGGGGGACTGAAGCTTTCTTT. It translates to CASTDVKTGGTEAFF. The entire variable domain, with the rest obtained from reference TRBV5-1 and TRBJ1-1, is as follows: KAGVTQTPRYLIKTRGQQVTLSCSPISGHRSVSWYQQTPGQGLQFLFEYFSETQRNKGNFPGRFSGRQFSNSRSEMNVSTLELGDSALYLCASTDVKTGGTEAFFGQGTRLTVV.

The V gene is TRBV12-3 or TRBV12-4, the J gene TRBJ2-7; maybe TRBD1 (5 bases). Trimming stripped 5 bases from V and 3 bases from J, with 8 bases between. The CDR3 is made up of 12 amino acids. CDR3 DNA sequence: TGTGCCAGCAGTGCTCAGGGCTACGAGCAGTACTTC. Its protein is CASSAQGYEQYF.

The V gene is TRBV6-2 or TRBV6-3, the J gene TRBJ2-3; 8 nucleotides align to TRBD1. The V and J ends lost 4 bases and 2 bases, in that order; junction bases with no gene match: 8. CDR1 and CDR2 (germline): MNHEY, SVGEGT. The CDR3 is 16 residues long. The CDR3 DNA is TGTGCCAGCAGTTCAGGACAGGGATGGGCCACAGATACGCAGTATTTT. This sequence encodes CASSSGQGWATDTQYF.

The chain joins TRBV28 to TRBJ1-5; D not resolved. The V end lost 7 bases, the J end lost 5 bases, and 21 bases lay between the germline ends. Germline V gene lookup returns CDR1 MDHEN and CDR2 SYDVKM. The CDR3 is made up of 16 amino acids. Here the CDR3 reads CASTPLSRDFDQPQHF. The CDR3 DNA is TGTGCCAGCACCCCCCTCTCCCGGGATTTCGATCAGCCCCAGCATTTT.

The chain has TRBV20-1 and TRBJ2-7; 10 bases are a match to TRBD1. V shed 3 bases and J 5 bases; nucleotides not matched to a gene: 7. The CDR3 length is 14 residues. Germline V gene lookup returns CDR1 DFQATT and CDR2 SNEGSKA (reference sequence). CDR3 nucleotide sequence: TGCAGTGCTAGTCGACCCGGGACAGGGGACGAGCAGTACTTC. It codes for CSASRPGTGDEQYF.

This clone was found once. The chain combines TRBV7-9 with TRBJ1-2, with 11 bases lining up with TRBD1. CDR3 size: 15 residues. With 5 bases clipped from V and 1 base from J, the junction kept 3 bases outside the gene matches. CDR1 and CDR2 from the germline V gene are SEHNR and FQNEAQ (reference sequence). The chain's CDR3 is CASSKGQGVNYGYTF. CDR3 in DNA: TGTGCCAGCAGCAAGGGACAGGGGGTTAACTATGGCTACACCTTC.

V usage is TRBV12-3 or TRBV12-4 and J usage is TRBJ2-1; D is perhaps TRBD2 (5 bases). V gave up 6 bases and J gave up 7 bases, with 10 bases separating them. The CDR3 covers 12 residues. CDR3 sequence (DNA): TGTGCCAGCAGCCAGCGACTAAATGAGCAGTTCTTC. Translation gives CASSQRLNEQFF.

This chain joins TRBV7-8 and TRBJ1-3; unclear D gene. Deletions cut 2 bases from V and 0 bases from J, with 5 bases between. Germline CDR1 reads SGHVS; CDR2 reads FQNEAQ. This CDR3 has 14 residues. CDR3 protein: CASSLRGSGNTIYF. In DNA, the CDR3 is TGTGCCAGCAGCTTACGGGGCTCTGGAAACACCATATATTTT.

This clone was observed a single time. The chain is built from TRBV27 and TRBJ2-5; 7 bases are a match to TRBD1. The end of the DNA fits TRBJ2-7 better, so the J call may be wrong. The CDR3 runs to 16 residues. Per germline, CDR1 MNHEY and CDR2 SMNVEV (reference sequence). This CDR3 reads CASRPTYRGITYEQYF. The CDR3 DNA is TGTGCCAGCAGACCCACCTACAGGGGAATTACCTACGAGCAGTACTTC.

This chain joins TRBV18 and TRBJ2-1, with 14 bases matching TRBD2. CDR1 and CDR2 (germline): KGHSH, LQKENI. Trimming removed 4 bases from V and 8 bases from J; junction bases left unmatched: 4. This CDR3 has 15 residues. The CDR3 DNA sequence: TGTGCCAGCTCACTGGGACTAGCGGGAGTCGATGAGCAGTTCTTC. This translates into CASSLGLAGVDEQFF.

V is TRBV27 and J is TRBJ2-1, with 7 positions matching TRBD1. The V gene's germline CDR1 is MNHEY and CDR2 SMNVEV (reference sequence). The CDR3 is 18 residues long. The ends lost 6 bases at V and 2 bases at J; junction bases unmatched: 16. The CDR3 loop reads CASSAGGMSEITYNEQFF. Here the CDR3 DNA reads TGTGCCAGCAGCGCAGGGGGTATGTCGGAGATAACCTACAATGAGCAGTTCTTC.

This chain uses TRBV18 with TRBJ2-3; D is ambiguous. The CDR3 runs 14 residues. Germline CDR1 and CDR2: KGHSH and LQKENI. Deletions cut 3 bases from V and 5 bases from J, with 12 bases between. CDR3 DNA: TGTGCCAGCTCACCGCGGAGCGTTGAAGATACGCAGTATTTT. Its translation is CASSPRSVEDTQYF.

The DNA for the CDR3 is TGTGCCAGCAGTGAAGTGGGAGGTAGGACCCTCCACTTT. Amino acid sequence: CASSEVGGRTLHF. The V and J genes are TRBV6-1 and TRBJ1-6; no firm D call. The CDR3 contains 13 residues. In germline, CDR1 is MNHNS, CDR2 SASEGT. The ends were cut back, 1 base at V and 14 bases at J, with 12 bases in the middle.

The chain has TRBV13 and TRBJ1-3; D ambiguous. The CDR3 is 14 amino acids. Germline CDR1 and CDR2: PRHDT and FYEKMQ (reference sequence). V lost 5 bases to trimming and J lost 0 bases, with 8 bases between them. The CDR3 spells CASSTGISGNTIYF. CDR3 bases: TGTGCCAGCAGCACCGGGATCTCTGGAAACACCATATATTTT.

The table lists this clone with a count of one. This rearrangement joins TRBV28 to TRBJ1-4, with no clear D. This CDR3 is 12 amino acids long. Germline loops: CDR1 MDHEN, CDR2 SYDVKM. Trimming stripped 7 bases from V and 8 bases from J, with 11 bases between. The CDR3 sequence is CASKSPGEKLFF. The CDR3 DNA sequence: TGTGCCAGCAAATCGCCGGGGGAAAAACTGTTTTTT.

The chain carries TRBV24-1 and TRBJ2-5; possibly TRBD2 for D (7 bases). The CDR3 has 13 amino acids. V was trimmed by 9 bases and J by 3 bases, leaving 13 bases between them. CDR1 and CDR2 from the germline V gene are KGHDR and SFDVKD. The CDR3 reads CATGGGTEETQYF. The CDR3 DNA reads TGTGCCACCGGGGGGGGCACGGAAGAGACCCAGTACTTC.

As DNA, the CDR3 is TGTGCCAGCTCACCACGAGGGACAGGCGGGGCAGATACGCAGTATTTT. Its translation is CASSPRGTGGADTQYF. This sequence joins TRBV18 and TRBJ2-3; 8 bases align to TRBD1. The J segment lost 4 bases and the V segment lost 1 base, leaving 7 bases of the junction unmatched. The CDR3 totals 16 residues. Germline CDR1 reads KGHSH; CDR2 reads LQKENI.